This TCR beta chain is drawn from a study of T cell changes during pregnancy in multiple sclerosis. The CDR3 is made up of 14 amino acids. Trimming took 4 bases from V and 5 from J; bases not matched to a gene: 8. CDR1 SGHTA and CDR2 FQGTGA come from the germline V gene. The table came from immunoSEQ multiplex PCR; TCRdb's copy has only in-frame clones and leaves some out. The sample lists approximately 96,000 clones, 90% to 95% seen once, with about 2.3% in the top ten. Sample: peripheral blood, taken after pregnancy. This TCR came from a female donor in good health, enrolled as a control in a pregnancy study. V is TRBV7-3 and J is TRBJ2-7; 7 bases agree with TRBD2. Here the CDR3 reads CASSSGGSVHEQYF. CDR3 nucleotides: TGTGCCAGCAGCTCGGGGGGATCCGTCCACGAGCAGTACTTC.